Given below is one T cell receptor beta chain in context. Time point of the sample: sample taken at primary tumor resection. Sequencing covered unsorted whole RNA taken from tumor, nontumor lung or frozen PBMC. 72 TRACERx patients with early, untreated non-small cell lung cancer donated samples. This sample stems from a study of spatial heterogeneity in lung cancer. Overall study context: The study consistently detected more beta-chain than alpha-chain sequences.

From germline, CDR1 is SQVTM and CDR2 ANQGSEA. This CDR3 is built from 13 residues. Trimming cost V 6 bases and J 5 bases, with 14 bases left between them. Individual TCR cDNA molecules each bore their own unique molecular identifier. Via MiXCR, TCRdb re-called the 5' RACE reads, giving one row per CDR3 protein. The sample shows approximately 2,200 distinct CDR3 sequences, about an eighth of them seen only once. The input for sequencing was normal lung tissue next to the tumor, taken at surgery. V usage is TRBV29-1 and J usage is TRBJ1-5; D is unclear. The origin of this receptor is a male donor with early-stage non-small cell lung cancer. The CDR3: CSVARGSDQPQHF. The CDR3 DNA reads as TGCAGCGTAGCCCGGGGTTCGGATCAGCCCCAGCATTTT.